One and the same sample provided the 9 T cell receptor beta chains below, sequenced in a study of shared clonotypes between healthy human individuals. Sequencing was performed with immunoSEQ multiplex PCR; in TCRdb, only in-frame clones are kept and a portion is missing. Among 2,100,000 or so clones listed, under 97% were seen once. Sequencing was performed on naive CD4+ T cells sorted from blood. Subset meaning: CD45RA+ positively selected. The source is a man in his late teens or twenties in good health.

V is TRBV5-6 and J is TRBJ2-7; TRBD1 might be the D (5 bases). The CDR3 length is 19 residues. Deletions cut 5 bases from V and 1 base from J, with 28 bases between. Per the germline V gene, CDR1 is SGHDT and CDR2 is YYEEEE. The CDR3 is CASSSYPAVWTPKSYEQYF. Written as DNA, the CDR3 is TGTGCCAGCAGTTCCTACCCTGCGGTATGGACACCCAAATCCTACGAGCAGTACTTC.

The chain carries TRBV5-6 and TRBJ2-5, with D unresolved. V was shortened by 0 bases and J by 1 base, with 13 bases between the two germline ends. CDR1 SGHDT and CDR2 YYEEEE come from the germline V gene. The CDR3 covers 16 residues. The CDR3 region is CASSLAALGSQETQYF. The CDR3 coding sequence is TGTGCCAGCAGCTTGGCGGCCCTCGGCAGCCAAGAGACCCAGTACTTC.

The chain is built from TRBV4-1 and TRBJ1-6; D is unresolved. Germline V lookup: CDR1 MGHRA, CDR2 YSYEKL. The ends were cut back, 1 base at V and 8 bases at J, with 12 bases in the middle. There are 15 residues in the CDR3. The chain's CDR3 is CASSQGTLRDSPLHF. The CDR3 coding sequence is TGCGCCAGCAGCCAAGGGACTTTACGGGATTCACCCCTCCACTTT.

The V and J genes are TRBV7-2 and TRBJ2-7; D gene unclear. V lost 3 bases and J lost 6, with 12 bases in between. The CDR3 is made up of 13 amino acids. The germline V gene has CDR1 SGHTA and CDR2 FQGNSA. CDR3 amino acids: CASSLTRSTEQYF. DNA of the CDR3: TGTGCCAGCAGCTTGACAAGATCCACCGAGCAGTACTTC. The variable domain in full, with the rest retrieved from reference TRBV7-2 and TRBJ2-7, is GAGVSQSPSNKVTEKGKDVELRCDPISGHTALYWYRQSLGQGLEFLIYFQGNSAPDKSGLPSDRFSAERTGGSVSTLTIQRTQQEDSAVYLCASSLTRSTEQYFGPGTRLTVT.

This clone was seen once. The rearrangement joins TRBV11-2 to TRBJ2-3, with no clear D. The CDR3 totals 16 residues. Germline V gene data show CDR1 as SGHAT and CDR2 as FQNNGV. V lost 0 bases and J lost 2, with 12 bases in between. The CDR3 here is CASSLEGLLITDTQYF. The CDR3 DNA reads TGTGCCAGCAGCTTAGAGGGTTTGCTTATCACAGATACGCAGTATTTT. The whole variable domain, filled in from reference TRBV11-2 and TRBJ2-3, reads EAGVAQSPRYKIIEKRQSVAFWCNPISGHATLYWYQQILGQGPKLLIQFQNNGVVDDSQLPKDRFSAERLKGVDSTLKIQPAKLEDSAVYLCASSLEGLLITDTQYFGPGTRLTVL.

Concerning this clone itself: The sample has other DNA sequences that encode this CDR3 too. The chain links TRBV10-3 to TRBJ2-5; D remains unclear. Germline CDR1 is ENHRY and CDR2 is SYGVKD. This CDR3 comprises 13 residues. Trimming removed 7 bases at V and 2 bases at J, with 11 bases between. The CDR3 nucleotides read TGTGCCATCAACGGCGGCCCTCAAGAGACCCAGTACTTC. Translation gives CAINGGPQETQYF.

The chain links TRBV7-9 to TRBJ1-2, with D tentatively TRBD1 (6 bases). Germline lookup yields CDR1 SEHNR and CDR2 FQNEAQ (reference sequence). The CDR3 consists of 13 residues. V was clipped by 5 bases and J by 9 bases, with 16 bases between them. This chain's CDR3 is CASSPSRDISYTF. The CDR3 DNA is TGTGCCAGCAGCCCCAGCCGGGACATCAGCTACACCTTC. Complete variable domain (other parts from reference TRBV7-9 and TRBJ1-2): DTGVSQNPRHKITKRGQNVTFRCDPISEHNRLYWYRQTLGQGPEFLTYFQNEAQLEKSRLLSDRFSAERPKGSFSTLEIQRTEQGDSAMYLCASSPSRDISYTFGSGTRLTVV.

The chain has TRBV2 and TRBJ2-5; D gene ambiguous. CDR3 length equals 10 residues. The V and J ends lost 6 bases and 6 bases respectively, with 5 bases between them. Germline V CDR1 and CDR2: SNHLY, FYNNEI. CDR3 coding DNA: TGTGCCAGCAGGAGCAAGACCCAGTACTTC. Protein sequence: CASRSKTQYF. Full variable domain (outside the CDR3, taken from reference TRBV2 and TRBJ2-5): EPEVTQTPSHQVTQMGQEVILRCVPISNHLYFYWYRQILGQKVEFLVSFYNNEISEKSEIFDDQFSVERPDGSNFTLKIRSTKLEDSAMYFCASRSKTQYFGPGTRLLVL.

In nucleotides, the CDR3 is TGTGCCAGCAGTGAAGGGGCACAGCCCCAGCATTTT. It codes for CASSEGAQPQHF. The J gene is TRBJ1-5, the V gene TRBV25-1; D is possibly TRBD1 (5 bases). Germline values: CDR1 MGHDK, CDR2 SYGVNS. This CDR3 spans 12 amino acids. The ends were cut back, 2 bases at V and 7 bases at J, with 6 bases in the middle.